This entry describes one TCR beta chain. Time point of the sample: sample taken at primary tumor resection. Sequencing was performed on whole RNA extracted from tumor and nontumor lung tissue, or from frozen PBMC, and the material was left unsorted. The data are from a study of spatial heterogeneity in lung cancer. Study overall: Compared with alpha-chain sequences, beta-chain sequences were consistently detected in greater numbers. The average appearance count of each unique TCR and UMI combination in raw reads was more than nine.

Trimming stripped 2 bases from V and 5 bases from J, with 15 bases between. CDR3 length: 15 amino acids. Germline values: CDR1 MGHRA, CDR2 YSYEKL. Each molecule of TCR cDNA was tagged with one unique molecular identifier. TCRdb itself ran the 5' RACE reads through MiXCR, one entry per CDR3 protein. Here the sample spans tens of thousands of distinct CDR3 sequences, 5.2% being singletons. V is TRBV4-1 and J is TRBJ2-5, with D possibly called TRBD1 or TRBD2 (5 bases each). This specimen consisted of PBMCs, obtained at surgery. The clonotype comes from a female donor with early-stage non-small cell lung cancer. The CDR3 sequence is CASSQFGTGGETQYF. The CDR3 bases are TGCGCCAGCAGCCAATTTGGGACGGGTGGGGAGACCCAGTACTTC.